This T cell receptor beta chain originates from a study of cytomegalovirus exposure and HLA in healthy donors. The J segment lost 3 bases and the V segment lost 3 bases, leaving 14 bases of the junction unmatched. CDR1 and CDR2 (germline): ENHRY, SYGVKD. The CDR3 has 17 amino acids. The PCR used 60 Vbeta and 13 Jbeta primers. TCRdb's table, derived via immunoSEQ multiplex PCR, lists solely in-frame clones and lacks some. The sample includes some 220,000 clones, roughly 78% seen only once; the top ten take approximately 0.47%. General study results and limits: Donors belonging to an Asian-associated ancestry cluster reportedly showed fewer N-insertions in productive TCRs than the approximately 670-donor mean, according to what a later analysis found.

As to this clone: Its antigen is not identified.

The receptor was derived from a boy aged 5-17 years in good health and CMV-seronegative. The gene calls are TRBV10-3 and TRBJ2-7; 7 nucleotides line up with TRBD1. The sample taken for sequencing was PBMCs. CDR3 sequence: CAISEKGAQGLGYEQYF. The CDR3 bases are TGTGCCATCAGTGAAAAGGGGGCTCAAGGCTTGGGCTACGAGCAGTACTTC.